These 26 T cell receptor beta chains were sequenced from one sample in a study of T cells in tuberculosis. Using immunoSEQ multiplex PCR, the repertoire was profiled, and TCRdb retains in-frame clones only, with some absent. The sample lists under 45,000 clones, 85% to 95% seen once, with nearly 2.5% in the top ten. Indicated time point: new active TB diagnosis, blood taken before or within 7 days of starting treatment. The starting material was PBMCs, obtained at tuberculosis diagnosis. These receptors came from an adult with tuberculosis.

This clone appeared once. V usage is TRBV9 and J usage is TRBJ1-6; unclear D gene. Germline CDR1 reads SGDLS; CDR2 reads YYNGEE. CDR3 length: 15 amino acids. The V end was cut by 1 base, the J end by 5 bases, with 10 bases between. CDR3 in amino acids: CASSVYGNNNSPLHF. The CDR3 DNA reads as TGTGCCAGCAGCGTATATGGCAACAATAATTCACCCCTCCACTTT. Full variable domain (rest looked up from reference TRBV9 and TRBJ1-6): DSGVTQTPKHLITATGQRVTLRCSPRSGDLSVYWYQQSLDQGLQFLIQYYNGEERAKGNILERFSAQQFPDLHSELNLSSLELGDSALYFCASSVYGNNNSPLHFGNGTRLTVT.

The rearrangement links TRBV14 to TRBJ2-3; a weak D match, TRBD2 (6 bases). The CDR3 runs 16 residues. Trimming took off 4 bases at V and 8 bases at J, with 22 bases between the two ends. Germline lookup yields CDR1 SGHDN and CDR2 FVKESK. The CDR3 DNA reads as TGTGCCAGCAGCCTGTTGAATATCGGGGGTAGCGGTACGCAGTATTTT. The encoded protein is CASSLLNIGGSGTQYF.

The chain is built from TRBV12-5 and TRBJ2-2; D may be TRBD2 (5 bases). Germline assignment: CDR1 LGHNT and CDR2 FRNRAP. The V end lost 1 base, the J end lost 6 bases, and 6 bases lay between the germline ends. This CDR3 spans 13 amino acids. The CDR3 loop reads CASGLAGSGELFF. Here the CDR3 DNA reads TGTGCTAGTGGTTTGGCGGGGTCCGGGGAGCTGTTTTTT.

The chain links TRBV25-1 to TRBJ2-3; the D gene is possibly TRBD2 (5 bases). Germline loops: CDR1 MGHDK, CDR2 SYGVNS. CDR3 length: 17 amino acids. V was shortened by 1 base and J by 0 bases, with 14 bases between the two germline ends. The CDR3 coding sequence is TGTGCCAGCAGTGAATCCGGGGTTTTCACAAGCACAGATACGCAGTATTTT. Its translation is CASSESGVFTSTDTQYF.

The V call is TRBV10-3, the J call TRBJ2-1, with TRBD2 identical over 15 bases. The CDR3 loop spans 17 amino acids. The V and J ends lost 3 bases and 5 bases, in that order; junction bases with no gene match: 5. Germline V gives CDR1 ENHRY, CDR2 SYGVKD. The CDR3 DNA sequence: TGTGCCATCAGTGAAGGGACTAGCGGGGGGCCAGACAATGAGCAGTTCTTC. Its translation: CAISEGTSGGPDNEQFF.

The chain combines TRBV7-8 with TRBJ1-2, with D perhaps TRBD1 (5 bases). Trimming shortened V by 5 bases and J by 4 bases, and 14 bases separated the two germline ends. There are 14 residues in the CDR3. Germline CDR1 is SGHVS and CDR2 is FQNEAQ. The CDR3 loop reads CASSLYSQGYGYTF. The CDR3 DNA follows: TGTGCCAGCAGCCTTTATAGCCAGGGCTATGGCTACACCTTC.

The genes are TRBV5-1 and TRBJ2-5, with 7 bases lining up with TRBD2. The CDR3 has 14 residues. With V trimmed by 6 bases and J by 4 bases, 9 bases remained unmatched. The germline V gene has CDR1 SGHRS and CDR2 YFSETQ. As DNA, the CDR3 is TGCGCCAGCACGGGTCGGGGGGTAGGAGAGACCCAGTACTTC. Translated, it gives CASTGRGVGETQYF.

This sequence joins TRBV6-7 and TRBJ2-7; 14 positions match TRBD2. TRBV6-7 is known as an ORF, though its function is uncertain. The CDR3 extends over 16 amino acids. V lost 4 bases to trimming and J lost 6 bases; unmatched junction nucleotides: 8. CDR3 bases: TGTGCCAGCAGTTCCGTAAGAGGACTAGCGGGGGGCGAGCAGTACGTC. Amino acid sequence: CASSSVRGLAGGEQYV.

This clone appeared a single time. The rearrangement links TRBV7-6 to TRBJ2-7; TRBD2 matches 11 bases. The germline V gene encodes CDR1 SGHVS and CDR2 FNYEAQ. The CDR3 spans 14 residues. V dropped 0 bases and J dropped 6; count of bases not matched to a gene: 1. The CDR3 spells CASSLASGGVEQYF. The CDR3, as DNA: TGTGCCAGCAGCTTAGCTAGCGGGGGGGTCGAGCAGTACTTC.

The CDR3 DNA reads as TGTGCCTGGAGCCCCAGGGATGCACCCCTCCACTTT. As protein: CAWSPRDAPLHF. The V gene is TRBV30, the J gene TRBJ1-6, with a weak D call TRBD1 (5 bases). V lost 3 bases, J lost 11 bases, and 11 bases lay in between. In germline, CDR1 is GTSNPN, CDR2 SVGIG (reference sequence). This CDR3 has 12 amino acids.

This CDR3 reads CASSLLGGITGELFF. For the CDR3, the DNA is TGTGCCAGCAGCTTACTGGGGGGGATCACCGGGGAGCTGTTTTTT. The genes are TRBV7-2 and TRBJ2-2, with 7 bases matching TRBD2. The J segment lost 4 bases and the V segment lost 2 bases, leaving 4 bases of the junction unmatched. Germline V gene sequence: CDR1 SGHTA, CDR2 FQGNSA. The CDR3 totals 15 residues.

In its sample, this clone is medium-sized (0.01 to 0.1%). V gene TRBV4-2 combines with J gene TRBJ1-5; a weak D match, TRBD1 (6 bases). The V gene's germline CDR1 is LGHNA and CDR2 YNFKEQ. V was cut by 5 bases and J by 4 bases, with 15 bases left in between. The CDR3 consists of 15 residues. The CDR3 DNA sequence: TGTGCCAGCAGCTACCGGACAGATAATAATCAGCCCCAGCATTTT. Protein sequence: CASSYRTDNNQPQHF.

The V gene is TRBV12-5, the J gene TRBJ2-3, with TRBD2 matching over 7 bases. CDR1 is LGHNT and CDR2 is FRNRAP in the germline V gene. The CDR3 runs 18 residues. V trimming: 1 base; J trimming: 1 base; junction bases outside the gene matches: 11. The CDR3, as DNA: TGTGCTAGTGGTTTGGCCCCGGGTGGGGGGGGAGGCACAGATACGCAGTATTTT. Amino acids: CASGLAPGGGGGTDTQYF.

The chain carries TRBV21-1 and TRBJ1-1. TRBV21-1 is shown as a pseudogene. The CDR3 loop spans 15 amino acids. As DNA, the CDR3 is TGTGCCAGCAGCAATTGGAGGGGCCCGAACACTGAAGCTTTCTTT. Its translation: CASSNWRGPNTEAFF.

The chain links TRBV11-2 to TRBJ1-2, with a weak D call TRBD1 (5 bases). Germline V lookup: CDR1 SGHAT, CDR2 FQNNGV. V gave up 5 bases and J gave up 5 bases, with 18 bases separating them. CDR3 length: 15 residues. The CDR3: CASSQRQRLGYGYTF. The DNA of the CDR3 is TGTGCCAGCAGCCAGAGACAGAGGCTGGGGTATGGCTACACCTTC.

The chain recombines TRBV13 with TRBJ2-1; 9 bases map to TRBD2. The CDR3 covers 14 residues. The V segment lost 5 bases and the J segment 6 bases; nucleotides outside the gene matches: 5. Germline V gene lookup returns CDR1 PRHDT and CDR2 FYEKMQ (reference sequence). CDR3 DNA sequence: TGTGCCAGCAGCCCCCGACTAGCGGCCAATGAGCAGTTCTTC. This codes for CASSPRLAANEQFF.

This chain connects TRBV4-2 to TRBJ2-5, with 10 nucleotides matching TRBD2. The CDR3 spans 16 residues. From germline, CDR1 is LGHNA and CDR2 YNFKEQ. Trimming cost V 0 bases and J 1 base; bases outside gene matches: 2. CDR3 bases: TGTGCCAGCAGCCAAGAACTAGCGGGGACCCAAGAGACCCAGTACTTC. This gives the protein CASSQELAGTQETQYF.

The CDR3 loop is CASSLDWGNEQFF. CDR3 DNA: TGTGCCAGCAGCTTGGACTGGGGAAATGAGCAGTTCTTC. The chain recombines TRBV11-2 with TRBJ2-1, with D possibly matching TRBD2 (5 bases). The CDR3 runs to 13 residues. Germline assignment: CDR1 SGHAT and CDR2 FQNNGV. The V end lost 3 bases, the J end lost 7 bases, and 10 bases lay between the germline ends.

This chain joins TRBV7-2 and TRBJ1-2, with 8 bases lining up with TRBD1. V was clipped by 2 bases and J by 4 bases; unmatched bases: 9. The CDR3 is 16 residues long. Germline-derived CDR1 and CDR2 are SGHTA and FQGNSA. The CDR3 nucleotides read TGTGCCAGCAGCTTAAATGGGTGGGGGACAGGCTATGGCTACACCTTC. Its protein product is CASSLNGWGTGYGYTF.

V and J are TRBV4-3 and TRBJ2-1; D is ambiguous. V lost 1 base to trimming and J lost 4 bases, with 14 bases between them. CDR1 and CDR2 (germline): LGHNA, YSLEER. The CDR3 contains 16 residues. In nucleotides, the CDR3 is TGCGCCAGCAGCCAAGCTCCTCCCGGAGAATACAATGAGCAGTTCTTC. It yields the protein CASSQAPPGEYNEQFF.

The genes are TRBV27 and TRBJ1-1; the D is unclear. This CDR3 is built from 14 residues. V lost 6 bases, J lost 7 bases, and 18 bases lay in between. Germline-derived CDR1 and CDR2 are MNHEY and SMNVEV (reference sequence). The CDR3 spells CASSRGAPAGEAFF. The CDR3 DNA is TGTGCCAGCAGCCGGGGAGCCCCGGCCGGTGAAGCTTTCTTT.

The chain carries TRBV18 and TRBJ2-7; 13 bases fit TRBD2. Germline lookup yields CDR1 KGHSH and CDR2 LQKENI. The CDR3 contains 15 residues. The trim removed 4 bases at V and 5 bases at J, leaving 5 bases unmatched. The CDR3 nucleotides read TGTGCCAGCTCACTAGGGACTAGCGGGGAACACGAGCAGTACGTC. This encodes CASSLGTSGEHEQYV.

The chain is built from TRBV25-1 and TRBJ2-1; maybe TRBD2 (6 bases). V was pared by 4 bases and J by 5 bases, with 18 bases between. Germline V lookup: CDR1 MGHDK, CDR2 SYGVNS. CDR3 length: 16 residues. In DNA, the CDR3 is TGTGCCAGCAGTGGTCGGGGAGGTCTGGCGGACAATGAGCAGTTCTTC. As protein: CASSGRGGLADNEQFF.

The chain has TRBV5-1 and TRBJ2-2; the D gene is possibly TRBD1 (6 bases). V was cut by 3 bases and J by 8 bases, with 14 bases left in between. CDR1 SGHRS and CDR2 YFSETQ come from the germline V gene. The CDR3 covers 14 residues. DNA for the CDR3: TGCGCCAGCAGCTGGGCAGGGGACCCTGGGGAGCTGTTTTTT. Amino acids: CASSWAGDPGELFF.

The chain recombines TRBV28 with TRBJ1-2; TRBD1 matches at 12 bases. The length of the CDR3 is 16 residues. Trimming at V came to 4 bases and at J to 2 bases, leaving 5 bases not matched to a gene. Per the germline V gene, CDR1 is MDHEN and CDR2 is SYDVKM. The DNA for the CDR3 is TGTGCCAGCAGTTCGCACGGGACAGGGGGCAACTATGGCTACACCTTC. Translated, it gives CASSSHGTGGNYGYTF.

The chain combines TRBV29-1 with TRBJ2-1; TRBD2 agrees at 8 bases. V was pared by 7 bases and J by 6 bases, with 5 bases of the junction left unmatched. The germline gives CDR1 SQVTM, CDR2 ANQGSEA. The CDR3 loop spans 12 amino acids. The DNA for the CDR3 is TGCAGCGCCCGGGGGGGGGTCAATGAGCAGTTCTTC. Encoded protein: CSARGGVNEQFF.